By sample share, the clone carrying this TCR beta chain is medium-sized (0.01 to 0.1%). Its specificity is not known. The sample comes from a study of siplizumab effects on memory and regulatory T cells. Broader study findings: There appeared to be greater diversity in naive T cells than in memory cells, and naive T cells seemed major contributors to the alloresponse.

V gave up 3 bases and J gave up 2 bases; unmatched junction bases: 3. The germline gives CDR1 MNHNS, CDR2 SASEGT. The CDR3 has 14 residues. Assay used: immunoSEQ multiplex PCR; TCRdb lists only in-frame clones, some missing. The sample consists of more than 85,000 clones, about 91% of them appearing once. The specimen was CD4+ T cells sorted from blood. This receptor was taken from a human donor in good health. Some clones in this sample may be carry-over from other donors' samples. The V call is TRBV6-1, the J call TRBJ2-7, with TRBD2 matching over 8 bases. The CDR3 spells CASSDQRGPYEQYF. The CDR3 nucleotides read TGTGCCAGCAGTGATCAGCGGGGGCCCTACGAGCAGTACTTC.